This T cell receptor (beta chain) was identified during a study of Graves' ophthalmopathy and Graves' hyperthyroidism (dated by TCRdb to the late 2010s). At the level of the whole study: Peripheral blood samples were taken at the time of initial diagnosis, before any treatment was given. The study used TCR beta repertoire signatures to distinguish Graves' ophthalmopathy from Graves' hyperthyroidism and to predict progression to ophthalmopathy. In total, some 140 blood samples were TCR-sequenced: some 40 ophthalmopathy, about 75 hyperthyroidism and around 17 hyperthyroidism-to-ophthalmopathy patients. To explore V-J signatures that separate ophthalmopathy from hyperthyroidism, a discovery set of around 97 patients was enrolled, consisting of fewer than 45 with ophthalmopathy and roughly 59 with stable hyperthyroidism. An independent validation cohort comprised around 20 hyperthyroidism patients and roughly 15 patients who later progressed from hyperthyroidism to ophthalmopathy. T-cell repertoires of thyroid tissue and blood were compared in 5 or 6 hyperthyroidism patients. Following sampling, methimazole starting at 30 mg daily was administered to hyperthyroidism patients, and high-dose intravenous methylprednisolone was administered to ophthalmopathy patients.

TCR beta CDR3 regions were amplified from RNA transcripts for repertoire sequencing. HTBI primers and the Qiagen OneStep RT-PCR kit were used in a first-round RT-PCR, which was followed by a second-round multiplex PCR, size selection and purification. Sequencing of the libraries was carried out on an Illumina HiSeq2000 in paired-end mode with 100 bp reads. Per the source publication's procedure: SOAPnuke was used for read processing, and reads with adapters, uncalled bases, a mean Phred below 15, or no exact constant-primer or identifier match were discarded. COPE v1.2.5 was used to merge high-quality paired reads. Clonotypes were defined as unique nucleotide sequences and were aligned to IMGT TRB V, D and J references using MiTCR v1.1. The analysis was limited to V-J combinations with a frequency above 0.0001, which together covered 99.2% of the repertoires. A TCR clonal expansion and chaos score per V-J combination was defined as the ratio of F50 clonal expansion to chaos observed in the TCRdist matrix. Welch's t-statistics and random forest were used to reduce the features to around 13 V-J combinations, which were then used as input to a naive Bayes classifier. The Morisita-Horn index was used to measure how similar the thyroid and blood repertoires were. TCRdb passed the public sequencing reads through fastp at Q25 and MiXCR, retaining productive beta sequences. Every entry covers one CDR3 protein and lists the most common genes and DNA from its rows. These V and J calls derive from TCRdb rather than the authors' analysis. This sample lists around 670,000 distinct CDR3 sequences; 40% were detected once. Roughly 45% of the sample lies in the top ten.

The CDR3 numbers 14 residues from cysteine through phenylalanine. The sequence is cut down to CDR3 DNA, 42 bases in frame from base 1. Trimming takes 1 base from V and 4 bases from J, and the germline ends sit 8 bases apart. CDR1 and CDR2, looked up from the germline V gene, are SQVTM and ANQGSEA. Here is what the overall study found, with its caveats: In cross-validation, the 13-signature model distinguished ophthalmopathy from stable hyperthyroidism with about 90% sensitivity and 81.08% specificity, while in the test set the corresponding values were about 80% and 75%. Sample size was not statistically predetermined, and group allocation was not concealed from the investigators. In validation, the model predicted ophthalmopathy progression with over 60% sensitivity and around 72% specificity; approximately 12 predicted patients were CT-confirmed with GO in a median of approximately 6.5 months. Most of the expanded thyroid clonotypes with a frequency above 0.001 were also detected in blood, and it was suggested that the thyroid immune response may be reflected by blood repertoires.

Patients with ophthalmopathy had moderately to severely active disease, with a Clinical Activity Score of 3 or more, a NOSPECS grade of 4 or more, and a disease duration of less than 3 months. Patients with other autoimmune diseases, uncontrolled infections, pregnancy or lactation were excluded from the study. Clinical symptoms, serum thyroxine, TRAb, thyroid ultrasound and orbital computed tomography were used for diagnosis. PBMCs were isolated from about 10 ml of fresh peripheral blood by Ficoll-Paque density gradient centrifugation. Trizol reagent was used to extract the total RNA, and its quality was then checked on an Agilent 2100 Bioanalyzer. On this clonotype: Its recognized antigen is unknown. No base quality values were provided; no much bigger clone lies one nucleotide off.

Material: peripheral blood. The sequence joins TRBV29-1 to TRBJ2-6; no D gene is confidently identified. The receptor was isolated from an adult man with Graves' ophthalmopathy. The CDR3 reads as follows: CSVEVPTGANVLTF. The DNA reads as follows: TGCAGCGTTGAAGTTCCGACAGGGGCCAACGTCCTGACTTTC.